Below are 29 T cell receptor beta chains sequenced from a single sample in a study of CD4 T cells in relation to SARS-CoV-2 and coronaviruses. Their antigens remain unidentified. Unexposed donor CD4+ T cells date from about 2011-2018, before the COVID-19 pandemic. Isolation of CD4+ T cells took place after about 9 days in culture. Here immunoSEQ multiplex PCR was the method, and the copy in TCRdb shows in-frame clones only, minus some. The sample consists of roughly 16,000 clones, around 77% of them appearing once. The material sequenced was CD4+ T cells from PBMCs, cultured in vitro. The receptor set was obtained from a human donor in good health.

The V call is TRBV18, the J call TRBJ2-7; possibly TRBD1 or TRBD2 for D (5 bases each). The V and J ends lost 4 bases and 3 bases respectively, with 19 bases between them. Germline CDR1 KGHSH, CDR2 LQKENI. The CDR3 is 16 residues long. CDR3 in DNA: TGTGCCAGCTCACAGGGACCGATAAGGAATAACTACGAGCAGTACTTC. Its protein is CASSQGPIRNNYEQYF. Together with reference TRBV18 and TRBJ2-7, the CDR3 gives the full variable domain: NAGVMQNPRHLVRRRGQEARLRCSPMKGHSHVYWYRQLPEEGLKFMVYLQKENIIDESGMPKERFSAEFPKEGPSILRIQQVVRGDSAAYFCASSQGPIRNNYEQYFGPGTRLTVT.

The rearrangement links TRBV20-1 to TRBJ2-7; 8 bases agree with TRBD2. J was trimmed by 3 bases and V by 3 bases; bases with no gene match: 4. There are 13 residues in the CDR3. Germline V lookup: CDR1 DFQATT, CDR2 SNEGSKA (reference sequence). The CDR3 bases are TGCAGTGCTAGTAACGCGGGAGGCTACGAGCAGTACTTC. This translates into CSASNAGGYEQYF.

The V and J genes are TRBV5-1 and TRBJ2-5, with 9 bases aligning to TRBD2. With 0 bases clipped from V and 4 bases from J, the junction kept 13 bases outside the gene matches. The CDR3 runs to 18 residues. The germline V gene encodes CDR1 SGHRS and CDR2 YFSETQ. CDR3 bases: TGCGCCAGCAGCTTGGGGATATTAGCGGGAGATTCCCCAGAGACCCAGTACTTC. This sequence encodes CASSLGILAGDSPETQYF.

The chain links TRBV6-1 to TRBJ1-5; weak D call: TRBD1 (5 bases). Germline assignment: CDR1 MNHNS and CDR2 SASEGT. This CDR3 comprises 16 residues. Trimming shortened V by 2 bases and J by 3 bases, and 14 bases separated the two germline ends. This chain's CDR3 is CASSELRGTDNQPQHF. For the CDR3, the DNA is TGTGCCAGCAGTGAATTGCGGGGGACTGACAATCAGCCCCAGCATTTT.

The chain employs TRBV27 and TRBJ2-3, with D unresolved. Germline V gene lookup returns CDR1 MNHEY and CDR2 SMNVEV (reference sequence). The germline V and J ends were trimmed by 3 bases and 14 bases, with 15 bases remaining between them. The CDR3 length is 12 residues. DNA of the CDR3: TGTGCCAGCAGTTTTTTGGGGAATAAGTGGTATTTT. Translating gives CASSFLGNKWYF.

With regard to this clone: Other nucleotide sequences from this sample produce the same CDR3. The chain is built from TRBV5-1 and TRBJ1-1; D may be TRBD1 (6 bases). The CDR3 consists of 15 residues. In germline, CDR1 is SGHRS, CDR2 YFSETQ. Trimming took off 4 bases at V and 0 bases at J, with 13 bases between the two ends. The CDR3, as DNA: TGCGCCAGCAGCCTTGCCGGGACAATGAACACTGAAGCTTTCTTT. Protein: CASSLAGTMNTEAFF.

In nucleotides, the CDR3 is TGTGCCACCAGCAGAGGGAAGGGGACAGATACGCAGTATTTT. Its translation: CATSRGKGTDTQYF. The chain has TRBV15 and TRBJ2-3, with D possibly TRBD1 on 5 matching bases. V was clipped by 1 base and J by 3 bases, with 8 bases between them. Looked up from germline, CDR1 is LNHNV and CDR2 is YYDKDF (reference sequence). The CDR3 runs to 14 residues.

This clone was detected only once. The CDR3 protein is CSASMGRRLNTEAFF. CDR3 nucleotides: TGCAGTGCTAGTATGGGCCGGAGATTGAACACTGAAGCTTTCTTT. The chain uses TRBV20-1 and TRBJ1-1; D is undetermined. Germline V CDR1 and CDR2: DFQATT, SNEGSKA (reference sequence). The CDR3 contains 15 residues. V shed 3 bases and J shed 0 bases, with 14 bases lying between them.

This sequence joins TRBV12-5 and TRBJ1-1; D is perhaps TRBD1 (5 bases). Germline V gives CDR1 LGHNT, CDR2 FRNRAP. Trimming pared 1 base from V and 1 base from J, leaving 7 bases between. The CDR3 sequence is 14 residues long. CDR3 nucleotides: TGTGCTAGTGGTTTGGGACAGCCGAACACTGAAGCTTTCTTT. Amino acid sequence: CASGLGQPNTEAFF.

The rearrangement joins TRBV10-2 to TRBJ2-1; a possible D gene is TRBD1 (5 bases). Trimming took off 2 bases at V and 8 bases at J, with 7 bases between the two ends. CDR3 size: 12 residues. Germline-derived CDR1 and CDR2 are WSHSY and SAAADI. CDR3 sequence: CASSEEGDEQFF. CDR3 sequence (DNA): TGCGCCAGCAGTGAGGAAGGGGATGAGCAGTTCTTC.

The genes are TRBV5-4 and TRBJ2-7, with 11 bases matching TRBD2. Germline V gene lookup returns CDR1 SGHNT and CDR2 YYREEE (reference sequence). CDR3 length: 18 residues. V shed 3 bases, J shed 2 bases, and the junction held 13 bases outside the gene matches. CDR3 residues: CASSSHQLAGVGAYEQYF. CDR3 sequence (DNA): TGTGCCAGCAGCTCCCACCAACTAGCGGGAGTCGGGGCCTACGAGCAGTACTTC. The whole variable domain, remainder taken from reference TRBV5-4 and TRBJ2-7, is ETGVTQSPTHLIKTRGQQVTLRCSSQSGHNTVSWYQQALGQGPQFIFQYYREEENGRGNFPPRFSGLQFPNYSSELNVNALELDDSALYLCASSSHQLAGVGAYEQYFGPGTRLTVT.

This clone turned up a few times. The chain has TRBV7-5 and TRBJ1-6. TRBV7-5 is assigned pseudogene status. The CDR3 has 11 residues. For the CDR3, the DNA is TGTGCCAGAAGCTTAGGGTCACCCCTCCACTTT. It codes for CARSLGSPLHF.

The chain is built from TRBV6-4 and TRBJ1-4; D possibly corresponds to TRBD1 (5 bases). The CDR3 extends over 15 amino acids. Trimming took 0 bases from V and 1 from J, leaving 6 bases between them. Germline loops: CDR1 MRHNA, CDR2 SNTAGT. DNA for the CDR3: TGTGCCAGCAGTGACTCAAGGGGAACTAATGAAAAACTGTTTTTT. Translated, it gives CASSDSRGTNEKLFF.

The V call is TRBV5-1, the J call TRBJ2-2; TRBD1 agrees at 11 bases. V trimming: 3 bases; J trimming: 4 bases; junction bases outside the gene matches: 5. The CDR3 extends over 16 amino acids. From germline, CDR1 is SGHRS and CDR2 YFSETQ. CDR3 sequence (DNA): TGCGCCAGCAGCTCTACGGACAGGGGGCCCACCGGGGAGCTGTTTTTT. Translation: CASSSTDRGPTGELFF.

The V gene is TRBV6-5, the J gene TRBJ2-1; 11 bases line up with TRBD2. The CDR3 contains 15 residues. The J segment lost 6 bases and the V segment lost 6 bases, leaving 7 bases of the junction unmatched. Germline CDR1 reads MNHEY; CDR2 reads SVGAGI. DNA of the CDR3: TGTGCCAGCAGAAGGACTAGCGGGCACCTCAATGAGCAGTTCTTC. Encoded protein: CASRRTSGHLNEQFF.

This clone was detected only a few times. V gene TRBV4-2 combines with J gene TRBJ1-2; no firm D call. Trimming stripped 6 bases from V and 2 bases from J, with 10 bases between. Germline V gene sequence: CDR1 LGHNA, CDR2 YNFKEQ. This CDR3 spans 13 amino acids. The CDR3 here is CASSQRVNYGYTF. CDR3 DNA: TGTGCCAGCAGTCAACGGGTCAACTATGGCTACACCTTC.

This sequence joins TRBV19 and TRBJ1-5; D is ambiguous. The CDR3 extends over 13 amino acids. Trimming took 7 bases from V and 3 from J, leaving 10 bases between them. CDR1 and CDR2 from the germline V gene are LNHDA and SQIVND (reference sequence). CDR3 residues: CASNYQNNQPQHF. In nucleotides, the CDR3 is TGTGCCAGTAATTACCAGAACAATCAGCCCCAGCATTTT.

The rearrangement uses TRBV13 and TRBJ2-3; D not certain. Germline CDR1 PRHDT, CDR2 FYEKMQ (reference sequence). This CDR3 has 13 amino acids. V lost 1 base and J lost 7, with 9 bases in between. CDR3 protein: CASSLDNVNTQYF. Written as DNA, the CDR3 is TGTGCCAGCAGCTTAGATAATGTGAATACGCAGTATTTT.

The chain combines TRBV20-1 with TRBJ2-5, with D possibly TRBD2 on 7 matching bases. The CDR3 is made up of 14 amino acids. Germline V lookup: CDR1 DFQATT, CDR2 SNEGSKA (reference sequence). V shed 6 bases and J shed 4 bases, with 18 bases lying between them. CDR3 residues: CSASGGRGLETQYF. CDR3 nucleotide sequence: TGCAGTGCCAGTGGGGGGCGGGGGCTAGAGACCCAGTACTTC.

This clone was seen once. The chain combines TRBV28 with TRBJ1-5; D remains ambiguous. The CDR3 consists of 12 residues. V lost 4 bases and J lost 6, with 7 bases in between. CDR1 is MDHEN, CDR2 SYDVKM, per germline. The CDR3 is CASSWEFQPQHF. Written as DNA, the CDR3 is TGTGCCAGCAGTTGGGAGTTTCAGCCCCAGCATTTT. Together with reference TRBV28 and TRBJ1-5, the CDR3 gives the full variable domain: DVKVTQSSRYLVKRTGEKVFLECVQDMDHENMFWYRQDPGLGLRLIYFSYDVKMKEKGDIPEGYSVSREKKERFSLILESASTNQTSMYLCASSWEFQPQHFGDGTRLSIL.

The rearrangement links TRBV30 to TRBJ2-3, with 7 bases fitting TRBD1. The CDR3 covers 14 residues. Per germline, CDR1 GTSNPN and CDR2 SVGIG (reference sequence). V shed 1 base, J shed 0 bases, and the junction held 1 base outside the gene matches. Here the CDR3 reads CAWSGGGSTDTQYF. CDR3 DNA: TGTGCCTGGAGTGGAGGGGGCAGCACAGATACGCAGTATTTT.

The chain couples TRBV24-1 to TRBJ2-5; tentatively, D is TRBD1 or TRBD2 (5 bases each). The CDR3 runs to 14 residues. The germline gives CDR1 KGHDR, CDR2 SFDVKD. The V and J ends lost 4 bases and 3 bases respectively, with 11 bases between them. The CDR3 bases are TGTGCCACCAGTGACCGGGACCGAAAAGAGACCCAGTACTTC. Amino acids: CATSDRDRKETQYF.

The rearrangement links TRBV11-3 to TRBJ2-6; TRBD1 agrees at 11 bases. The CDR3 is made up of 17 amino acids. Trimming at V came to 4 bases and at J to 2 bases, leaving 4 bases not matched to a gene. Germline loops: CDR1 SGHNT, CDR2 YENEEA. CDR3 bases: TGTGCCAGCAGCTCTGGACAGGGGGCGACTGGGGCCAACGTCCTGACTTTC. This gives the protein CASSSGQGATGANVLTF.

The V and J genes are TRBV6-5 and TRBJ1-1; D might be TRBD1 (5 bases). This CDR3 spans 13 amino acids. Germline V gene lookup returns CDR1 MNHEY and CDR2 SVGAGI. V lost 8 bases, J lost 4 bases, and 14 bases lay in between. The CDR3 is CASFETRGTEAFF. Here the CDR3 DNA reads TGTGCCAGCTTCGAGACAAGGGGCACTGAAGCTTTCTTT.

The rearrangement joins TRBV21-1 to TRBJ2-7; the DNA was not compared with TRBD2, the D call given in the table. TRBV21-1 is a recognized pseudogene. The CDR3 consists of 18 residues. CDR3 nucleotides: TGTGCCAGCAGCAAAGTACCAAGCGGGAGGGCCACGTCCTACGAGCAGTACTTC. Protein sequence: CASSKVPSGRATSYEQYF.

The chain combines TRBV24-1 with TRBJ2-3; a weak D match, TRBD2 (6 bases). Trimming shortened V by 4 bases and J by 4 bases, and 14 bases separated the two germline ends. CDR3 length equals 15 residues. The germline V gene encodes CDR1 KGHDR and CDR2 SFDVKD. The DNA for the CDR3 is TGTGCCACCAGTGAGATGGGCGGGACCGCAGATACGCAGTATTTT. Translation gives CATSEMGGTADTQYF.

The chain links TRBV12-5 to TRBJ1-2; possibly TRBD1 for D (5 bases). The CDR3 extends over 13 amino acids. V was clipped by 3 bases and J by 2 bases, with 7 bases between them. Germline CDR1 and CDR2: LGHNT and FRNRAP. As DNA, the CDR3 is TGTGCTAGTGGTTTAGGGGCGAACTATGGCTACACCTTC. It codes for CASGLGANYGYTF.

The rearrangement links TRBV6-5 to TRBJ2-1; D is undetermined. The germline V gene has CDR1 MNHEY and CDR2 SVGAGI. This CDR3 region has 15 residues. Trimming shortened V by 5 bases and J by 8 bases, and 19 bases separated the two germline ends. CDR3 protein: CASSTLWLGRDEQFF. The CDR3 nucleotides read TGTGCCAGCAGTACCCTCTGGCTAGGGCGCGATGAGCAGTTCTTC.

The CDR3 sequence: CASSEWSKSDEQYF. CDR3 nucleotides: TGCGCCAGCAGTGAGTGGTCTAAATCCGACGAGCAGTACTTC. This rearrangement joins TRBV10-1 to TRBJ2-7; D is undetermined. Germline V gives CDR1 WNHNN, CDR2 SYGVQD (reference sequence). With 1 base removed from V and 5 bases from J, the gap between germline ends came to 12 bases. This CDR3 is built from 14 residues.